This T cell receptor beta chain appears in the sequencing data of a study of OX40 agonist ivuxolimab in advanced cancers. In terms of the full investigation: Ivuxolimab was a fully human IgG2 agonistic monoclonal antibody targeting the costimulatory receptor OX40 (CD134). The paper describes the monotherapy dose-escalation part (N of about 54 patients) of the phase I trial of ivuxolimab. Peripheral TCRbeta sequencing was intended to test whether TCR sequence diversity was altered and clonal T-cell expansion was caused by ivuxolimab. Intravenous ivuxolimab was administered to patients every 2 weeks at six dose levels: 0.01, 0.1, 0.3, 1.5, 3 and 10 mg/kg. In the dose-escalation cohort, around four fifths of patients were male, and the mean age was approximately 60 years with a range of about 20 to 79. Of the roughly 54 patients in dose escalation, 19 had hepatocellular carcinoma, some 15 had melanoma, 9 had renal cell carcinoma and 9 had head and neck cancer. Three dose-escalation patients achieved partial responses, one with hepatocellular carcinoma and two with cutaneous melanoma. Patients were allowed to have had prior anti-PD-1, anti-PD-L1 or anti-CTLA-4 therapy, and 40% of the dose-escalation patients had been treated with checkpoint inhibitors. The investigation overall reported the following: After ivuxolimab, expanded clones were on average more numerous among CD8+ T cells than among CD4+ T cells. Low levels of normalized T-cell clonal expansion were also seen in some patients who did not respond. In the 0.1-3.0 mg/kg groups, partial responders had among the lowest normalized peripheral clonal expansion, particularly in CD8+ T cells. At doses of 0.1 to 3.0 mg/kg, clonal expansion of both CD4+ and CD8+ T cells in blood was seen between baseline and week 6. The antigen specificity of the peripheral T cells that underwent clonal expansion was not determined.

The CDR3 has 15 amino acids, counting the end cysteine and phenylalanine. Only the CDR3 DNA is retained, 45 bases long and in frame from the first base. Clipping removes 1 base from V and 5 bases from J, with 0 as the unmatched junction base count. CDR1 LGHNA and CDR2 YNFKEQ were looked up in the germline V gene. For sequencing of the TCRbeta CDR3 region, genomic DNA was extracted from the sorted cells. The immunoSEQ Assay was used to sequence the TCRbeta CDR3 regions. TCRdb holds this immuneACCESS table with in-frame rearrangements only. Some clones are missing; in checked studies, unresolved V genes explain under half, and the rest has no known cause. This sample comprises about 43,000 clones, around 94% of them detected only once. The ten largest clones represent 11% of the sample. The trial excluded patients who had a history of autoimmune disease or were on systemic immunosuppression. In every dose cohort, peripheral blood was drawn for TCR sequencing at baseline, cycle 4 day 1, and cycle 7 day 1. The samples were drawn from a first-in-human, open-label, multicenter phase I dose-escalation trial of ivuxolimab. Adults with locally advanced or metastatic melanoma, renal cell, hepatocellular, or head and neck squamous cell carcinoma were enrolled in the trial. CD4+ and CD8+ T cells were sorted separately from peripheral blood before TCR sequencing.

For this clone: What antigen it recognizes has not been identified. The sample holds no much larger clone one base away, and base qualities are not on file.

The sequences come from CD4+ or CD8+ T cells sorted from blood, collected in a trial of the OX40 agonist ivuxolimab. The chain is encoded by TRBV4-2 joined to TRBJ2-1; 12 central nucleotides agree with TRBD2. The source is an adult with an advanced solid tumor such as melanoma, head and neck, liver or kidney cancer. The CDR3 protein sequence reads: CASSQGLAGDNEQFF. Read as DNA, the sequence is TGTGCCAGCAGCCAAGGACTAGCGGGAGACAATGAGCAGTTCTTC.